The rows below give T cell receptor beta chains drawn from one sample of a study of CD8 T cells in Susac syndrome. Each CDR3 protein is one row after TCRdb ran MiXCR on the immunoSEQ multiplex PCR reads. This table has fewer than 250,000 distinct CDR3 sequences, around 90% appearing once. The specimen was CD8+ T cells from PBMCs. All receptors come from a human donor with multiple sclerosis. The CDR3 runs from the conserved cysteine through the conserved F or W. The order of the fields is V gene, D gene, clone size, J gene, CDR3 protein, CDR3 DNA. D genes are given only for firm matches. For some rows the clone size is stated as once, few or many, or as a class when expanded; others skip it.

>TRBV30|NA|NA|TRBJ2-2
CAWSGYVPGIYTGELFF
TGTGCCTGGAGTGGATACGTTCCGGGGATATACACCGGGGAGCTGTTTTTT
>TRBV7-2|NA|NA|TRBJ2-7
CASSSLFANEQYF
TGTGCCAGCAGCTCCTTATTTGCTAACGAGCAGTACTTC
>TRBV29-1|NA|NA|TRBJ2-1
CSVEEGAGAYNEQFF
TGCAGCGTTGAAGAAGGGGCAGGGGCATACAATGAGCAGTTCTTC
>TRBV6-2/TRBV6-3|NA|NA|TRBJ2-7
CASSQEFWDGTYEQYF
TGTGCCAGCAGCCAAGAGTTTTGGGACGGGACCTACGAGCAGTACTTC
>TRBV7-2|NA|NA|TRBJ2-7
CASSPRGSEQYF
TGTGCCAGCAGCCCACGCGGAAGCGAGCAGTACTTC
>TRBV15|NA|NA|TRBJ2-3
CPTSRTVGSGTSTDTQYF
TGTCCCACCAGCAGAACGGTTGGTTCCGGGACCTCCACAGATACGCAGTATTTT
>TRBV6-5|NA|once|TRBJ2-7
CASRRRGYYEQYF
TGTGCCAGCAGGCGAAGGGGTTACTACGAGCAGTACTTC
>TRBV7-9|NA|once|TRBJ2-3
CASSRPEGTQYF
TGTGCCAGCAGCCGCCCGGAGGGTACGCAGTATTTT
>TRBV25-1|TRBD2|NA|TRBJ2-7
CASSEYGGDPHEQYF
TGTGCCAGCAGTGAATACGGGGGGGATCCCCACGAGCAGTACTTC
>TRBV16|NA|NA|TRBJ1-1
CASSQTGVTEAFF
TGTGCCAGCAGCCAGACTGGGGTTACTGAAGCTTTCTTT
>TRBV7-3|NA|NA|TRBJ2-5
CASSLWGQPQETQYF
TGTGCCAGCAGCTTATGGGGGCAGCCCCAAGAGACCCAGTACTTC
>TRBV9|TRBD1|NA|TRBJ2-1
CASSVVGQALYNEQFF
TGTGCCAGCAGCGTAGTGGGACAGGCCCTCTACAATGAGCAGTTCTTC
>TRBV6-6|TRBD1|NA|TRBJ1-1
CASRSDRDVTEAFF
TGTGCCAGCAGGTCCGACAGGGATGTCACTGAAGCTTTCTTT
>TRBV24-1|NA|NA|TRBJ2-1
CATRQEGPYNEQFF
TGTGCCACCAGACAGGAAGGCCCCTACAATGAGCAGTTCTTC
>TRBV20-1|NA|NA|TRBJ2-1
CSAPQDNEQFF
TGCAGTGCTCCGCAGGACAATGAGCAGTTCTTC
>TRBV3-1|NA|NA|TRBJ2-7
CASSQDLEGLQAYEQYF
TGTGCCAGCAGCCAAGATCTGGAGGGACTCCAGGCCTACGAGCAGTACTTC
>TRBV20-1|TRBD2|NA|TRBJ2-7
CSATGTSGFSYEQYF
TGCAGTGCTACCGGGACTAGCGGGTTTTCCTACGAGCAGTACTTC
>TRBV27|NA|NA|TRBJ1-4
CASSFGRGAEKLFF
TGTGCCAGCAGTTTTGGACGGGGGGCCGAAAAACTGTTTTTT
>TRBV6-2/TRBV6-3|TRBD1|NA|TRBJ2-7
CASSSSGTGLEQYF
TGTGCCAGCAGTTCCTCCGGGACAGGCCTCGAGCAGTACTTC
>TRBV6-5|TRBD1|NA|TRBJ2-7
CASSYSGTGTYEQYF
TGTGCCAGCAGTTACTCCGGGACAGGGACCTACGAGCAGTACTTC
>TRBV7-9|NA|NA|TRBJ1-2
CASSSSGSVYGYTF
TGTGCCAGCAGCTCATCCGGTAGCGTCTATGGCTACACCTTC
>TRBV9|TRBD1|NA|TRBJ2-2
CASSARTGGPGELFF
TGTGCCAGCAGCGCACGGACAGGGGGACCGGGGGAGCTGTTTTTT
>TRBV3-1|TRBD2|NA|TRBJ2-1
CASSQDGGTSGRVPEQFF
TGTGCCAGCAGCCAAGATGGGGGGACTAGCGGGAGAGTCCCTGAGCAGTTCTTC
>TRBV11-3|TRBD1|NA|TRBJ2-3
CASSADRGRTDTQYF
TGTGCCAGCAGCGCCGACAGGGGGAGGACAGATACGCAGTATTTT
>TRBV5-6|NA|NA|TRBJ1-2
CASSLPNYGYTF
TGTGCCAGCAGCCTCCCAAACTATGGCTACACCTTC
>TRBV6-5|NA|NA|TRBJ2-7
CASSPTGLGAYEQYF
TGTGCCAGCAGCCCAACGGGGCTTGGAGCCTACGAGCAGTACTTC
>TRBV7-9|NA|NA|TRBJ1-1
CATREAPNTEAFF
TGTGCCACCCGGGAGGCTCCGAACACTGAAGCTTTCTTT
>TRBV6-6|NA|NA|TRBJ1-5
CASSLQGGSQPQHF
TGTGCCAGCAGTTTACAGGGAGGCAGTCAGCCCCAGCATTTT
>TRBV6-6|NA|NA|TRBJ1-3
CASSQPTGTGNTIYF
TGTGCCAGCAGTCAACCGACAGGTACTGGAAACACCATATATTTT